Shown below are 21 T cell receptor beta chains from a single sample sequenced in a study of cytomegalovirus exposure and HLA in healthy donors. PCR involved 60 Vbeta and 13 Jbeta primers. This table comes from immunoSEQ multiplex PCR, and its TCRdb copy is limited to in-frame clones, with some not included. The sample lists 100,000 to 150,000 clones, over 70% occurring once. Specimen: PBMCs. These receptors were collected from a female donor in good health and CMV-seronegative.

A single count supports this clone. The chain joins TRBV27 to TRBJ1-2; 7 nucleotides line up with TRBD1. Trimming removed 6 bases from V and 8 bases from J; junction bases left unmatched: 12. Germline V gene data show CDR1 as MNHEY and CDR2 as SMNVEV (reference sequence). This CDR3 is built from 14 residues. This chain's CDR3 is CASRPQGFEGGYTF. DNA for the CDR3: TGTGCCAGCAGACCACAGGGGTTCGAAGGCGGCTACACCTTC.

The chain joins TRBV2 to TRBJ1-5, with 9 nucleotides matching TRBD1. CDR1 and CDR2 (germline): SNHLY, FYNNEI. Unmatched junction bases numbered 10, after V lost 4 bases and J lost 6 bases. This CDR3 has 16 amino acids. The CDR3 DNA sequence: TGTGCCAGCAGTGGCCCGACAACAGGGGGCACTCAGCCCCAGCATTTT. As protein: CASSGPTTGGTQPQHF.

The chain recombines TRBV11-1 with TRBJ1-1; a possible D gene is TRBD1 (6 bases). Between the trimmed V and J ends, which lost 6 bases and 4 bases, there was a span of 12 bases. Germline V gene data show CDR1 as SGHAT and CDR2 as FQDESV (reference sequence). The CDR3 contains 13 residues. CDR3 DNA: TGTGCCAGCAGATCCGGACAGAGCACTGAAGCTTTCTTT. Encoded protein: CASRSGQSTEAFF.

J is TRBJ2-1 and V is TRBV5-4, with 10 nucleotides matching TRBD2. V trimming: 1 base; J trimming: 7 bases; junction bases outside the gene matches: 11. This CDR3 comprises 17 residues. Germline-derived CDR1 and CDR2 are SGHNT and YYREEE (reference sequence). The CDR3 here is CASSLLSLAGVVNEQFF. CDR3 bases: TGTGCCAGCAGCTTGTTGAGCCTAGCGGGAGTGGTGAATGAGCAGTTCTTC.

This chain uses TRBV27 with TRBJ1-1; weak D call: TRBD1 (6 bases). CDR1 and CDR2 (germline): MNHEY, SMNVEV (reference sequence). The V gene lost 5 bases and the J gene lost 4 bases, with 17 bases spanning the gap. The CDR3 contains 15 residues. CDR3 residues: CASSIDRSWGTEAFF. The CDR3 coding sequence is TGTGCCAGCAGTATAGACAGGTCATGGGGCACTGAAGCTTTCTTT.

This chain uses TRBV10-3 with TRBJ1-4; TRBD1 matches at 8 bases. Germline loops: CDR1 ENHRY, CDR2 SYGVKD. The CDR3 loop spans 17 amino acids. Losses at the gene ends were 3 bases for V and 7 bases for J; bases not matched to a gene: 13. The DNA of the CDR3 is TGTGCCATCAGTGAACCCATGACAGGGGCCGAGAGTGAAAAACTGTTTTTT. Translation: CAISEPMTGAESEKLFF.

V and J are TRBV18 and TRBJ2-5; no definite D call. Germline CDR1 is KGHSH and CDR2 is LQKENI. V was clipped by 3 bases and J by 1 base, with 6 bases between them. CDR3 length: 13 amino acids. DNA of the CDR3: TGTGCCAGCTCACCGCAAGCCCAAGAGACCCAGTACTTC. As protein: CASSPQAQETQYF.

The chain recombines TRBV30 with TRBJ2-7; TRBD2 aligns across 13 bases. The CDR3 has 15 amino acids. The germline gives CDR1 GTSNPN, CDR2 SVGIG (reference sequence). Trimming took 0 bases from V and 8 from J; bases not matched to a gene: 7. CDR3 residues: CAWSVRLAGGQQQYF. CDR3 nucleotides: TGTGCCTGGAGTGTACGACTAGCGGGAGGTCAACAGCAGTACTTC.

This chain connects TRBV7-2 to TRBJ2-4, with D perhaps TRBD2 (6 bases). Germline CDR1 reads SGHTA; CDR2 reads FQGNSA. The CDR3 length is 13 residues. Deletions cut 7 bases from V and 3 bases from J, with 10 bases between. As DNA, the CDR3 is TGTGCCAGCACAAAGGGACTCAAAAACATTCAGTACTTC. Residues: CASTKGLKNIQYF.

Of note for this clone: Sequence at one end of the junction differs from germline and may be a read error. V is TRBV5-6 and J is TRBJ1-4, with a possible D match to TRBD1 (5 bases). This CDR3 contains 14 residues. CDR1 is SGHDT and CDR2 is YYEEEE in the germline V gene. The CDR3 DNA sequence: TGTGCCAGCAGTTTGGGGCCCAATAATGAAAAACTGTTTTTT. This translates into CASSLGPNNEKLFF.

This chain uses TRBV29-1 with TRBJ2-3; D call uncertain. V was cut by 4 bases and J by 0 bases, with 5 bases left in between. The germline gives CDR1 SQVTM, CDR2 ANQGSEA. The CDR3 covers 12 residues. CDR3 residues: CSVAGSTDTQYF. In DNA, the CDR3 is TGCAGCGTTGCCGGGAGCACAGATACGCAGTATTTT.

The chain links TRBV7-9 to TRBJ1-5; D gene uncertain. This CDR3 is built from 13 residues. Trimming shortened V by 6 bases and J by 3 bases, and 9 bases separated the two germline ends. Germline V gene data show CDR1 as SEHNR and CDR2 as FQNEAQ (reference sequence). The CDR3 spells CASSRGLNQPQHF. DNA for the CDR3: TGTGCCAGCAGTCGAGGGCTCAATCAGCCCCAGCATTTT.

The chain couples TRBV6-1 to TRBJ2-7, with D tentatively TRBD1 (5 bases). The CDR3 runs 13 residues. Trimming pared 8 bases from V and 3 bases from J, leaving 14 bases between. CDR1 and CDR2 from the germline V gene are MNHNS and SASEGT. The CDR3 protein is CASGFTGNYEQYF. CDR3 DNA: TGTGCCAGCGGATTCACAGGTAACTACGAGCAGTACTTC.

The chain recombines TRBV7-6 with TRBJ2-6; 7 nucleotides agree with TRBD2. The CDR3 covers 18 residues. V was pared by 5 bases and J by 0 bases, with 10 bases of the junction left unmatched. Germline CDR1 SGHVS, CDR2 FNYEAQ. The CDR3 is CASSLRLGGGSGANVLTF. The DNA of the CDR3 is TGTGCCAGCAGCCTACGGTTGGGGGGGGGCTCTGGGGCCAACGTCCTGACTTTC.

This clone has a handful of counts. The V call is TRBV10-3, the J call TRBJ2-3; a weak D match, TRBD1 (6 bases). Germline V CDR1 and CDR2: ENHRY, SYGVKD. Trimming left V 4 bases short and J 3 bases short, with 11 bases between. The CDR3 has 14 amino acids. The CDR3 reads CAISGTGTTDTQYF. CDR3 nucleotide sequence: TGTGCCATCAGTGGGACCGGGACAACAGATACGCAGTATTTT.

The genes are TRBV14 and TRBJ1-2; 8 bases align to TRBD1. CDR3 length equals 12 residues. Germline values: CDR1 SGHDN, CDR2 FVKESK. V dropped 4 bases and J dropped 8; count of bases not matched to a gene: 3. CDR3 DNA: TGTGCCAGCAGCCCAGGGGGCAAGGGCTACACCTTC. Translated, it gives CASSPGGKGYTF. The full variable domain, with the rest looked up from reference TRBV14 and TRBJ1-2, is EAGVTQFPSHSVIEKGQTVTLRCDPISGHDNLYWYRRVMGKEIKFLLHFVKESKQDESGMPNNRFLAERTGGTYSTLKVQPAELEDSGVYFCASSPGGKGYTFGSGTRLTVV.

The chain is built from TRBV11-2 and TRBJ2-7; 8 bases match TRBD2. Germline values: CDR1 SGHAT, CDR2 FQNNGV. The junction had 7 bases not matched to a gene; V was cut back by 3 bases and J by 3 bases. The CDR3 contains 15 residues. The CDR3 reads CASSLRLANGYEQYF. The CDR3 DNA is TGTGCCAGCAGCTTGAGACTAGCGAACGGCTACGAGCAGTACTTC.

There are a few counts of this clone. The rearrangement uses TRBV5-6 and TRBJ2-5; possibly TRBD1 for D (6 bases). The CDR3 length is 13 residues. V was cut by 4 bases and J by 2 bases, with 9 bases left in between. Per germline, CDR1 SGHDT and CDR2 YYEEEE. The CDR3 is CASSEDRQETQYF. The CDR3 DNA reads TGTGCCAGCAGCGAGGACAGACAAGAGACCCAGTACTTC.

The chain is built from TRBV7-8 and TRBJ2-7; 9 bases align to TRBD1. In germline, CDR1 is SGHVS, CDR2 FQNEAQ. The V gene end was trimmed by 4 bases and the J gene end by 2 bases; junction bases not matched to a gene: 12. The CDR3 loop spans 17 amino acids. The CDR3 nucleotides read TGTGCCAGCAGCTGGCCACAGGTCGGACAGGGGACCTACGAGCAGTACTTC. Protein sequence: CASSWPQVGQGTYEQYF.

This clone appeared a single time. The CDR3 sequence: CASSEWFGTGANEGQFF. The CDR3 nucleotides are TGTGCCAGCAGTGAATGGTTCGGGACAGGGGCCAATGAGGGGCAGTTCTTC. The gene calls are TRBV6-1 and TRBJ2-1; 10 nucleotides align to TRBD1. This CDR3 is 17 amino acids long. Germline loops: CDR1 MNHNS, CDR2 SASEGT. J lost 12 bases, V lost 2 bases, and 16 bases had no gene match.

V and J are TRBV11-3 and TRBJ2-5, with 10 nucleotides matching TRBD1. Germline CDR1 and CDR2: SGHNT and YENEEA. This CDR3 is 15 amino acids long. Germline trimming cut 6 bases from V and 4 bases from J; bases unmatched to any gene: 8. The chain's CDR3 is CASSAGQGVAETQYF. CDR3 coding DNA: TGTGCCAGCAGTGCCGGACAGGGGGTAGCAGAGACCCAGTACTTC. Variable domain in full (rest from reference TRBV11-3 and TRBJ2-5): EAGVVQSPRYKIIEKKQPVAFWCNPISGHNTLYWYLQNLGQGPELLIRYENEEAVDDSQLPKDRFSAERLKGVDSTLKIQPAELGDSAVYLCASSAGQGVAETQYFGPGTRLLVL.